These 16 T cell receptor beta chains share one sample of origin, sequenced in a study of T cell responses to AZD1222 COVID-19 vaccine. The data were produced by immunoSEQ multiplex PCR, yet TCRdb's version contains in-frame clones alone and is incomplete. Of 95,000 to 150,000 clones listed, roughly 91% are singletons. Sequencing was performed on peripheral blood, taken on day 0 of MenACWY control vaccination. These receptors all stem from an adult in good health.

Concerning this clone itself: This sample includes further DNA sequences coding for the same CDR3. This rearrangement joins TRBV5-8 to TRBJ2-7; 8 nucleotides line up with TRBD1. V lost 5 bases and J lost 0; bases outside the gene matches: 10. There are 16 residues in the CDR3. Germline V lookup: CDR1 SGHTS, CDR2 YDEGEE. CDR3 sequence reads: CASSSTGAFISYEQYF. Written as DNA, the CDR3 is TGTGCCAGCAGTTCGACAGGGGCGTTCATCTCCTACGAGCAGTACTTC.

J is TRBJ2-7 and V is TRBV6-5; 8 bases are shared with TRBD2. This CDR3 is 16 amino acids long. Germline assignment: CDR1 MNHEY and CDR2 SVGAGI. J was trimmed by 2 bases and V by 2 bases; bases with no gene match: 8. The CDR3 is CASSYGRGALAYEQYF. Written as DNA, the CDR3 is TGTGCCAGCAGTTACGGGCGGGGGGCTTTGGCCTACGAGCAGTACTTC.

This clone was observed a few times. The gene calls are TRBV6-5 and TRBJ1-1; 8 positions agree with TRBD1. This CDR3 comprises 11 residues. J was trimmed by 9 bases and V by 5 bases; bases with no gene match: 2. The V gene's germline CDR1 is MNHEY and CDR2 SVGAGI. CDR3 amino acids: CASSRTGKAFF. The CDR3 DNA reads as TGTGCCAGCAGTCGGACAGGGAAAGCTTTCTTT.

The genes are TRBV7-3 and TRBJ2-2, with TRBD2 as a possible D gene (5 bases). The germline CDR1 and CDR2 sequences are SGHTA and FQGTGA. The CDR3 loop spans 12 amino acids. V gave up 6 bases and J gave up 6 bases, with 8 bases separating them. The CDR3 is CASRLGAGELFF. CDR3 in DNA: TGTGCCAGCAGACTGGGAGCCGGGGAGCTGTTTTTT. Supplemented by reference TRBV7-3 and TRBJ2-2, the full variable domain reads GAGVSQTPSNKVTEKGKYVELRCDPISGHTALYWYRQSLGQGPEFLIYFQGTGAADDSGLPNDRFFAVRPEGSVSTLKIQRTERGDSAVYLCASRLGAGELFFGEGSRLTVL.

V is TRBV7-3 and J is TRBJ2-1; 8 nucleotides align to TRBD2. CDR1 is SGHTA, CDR2 FQGTGA, per germline. The ends lost 5 bases at V and 4 bases at J; junction bases unmatched: 7. This CDR3 comprises 15 residues. The CDR3 spells CASSPTSGSYNEQFF. The CDR3 bases are TGTGCCAGCAGCCCTACTAGCGGATCATACAATGAGCAGTTCTTC.

This chain's CDR3 is CASSWTSGPSYEQYF. The DNA of the CDR3 is TGTGCCAGCAGCTGGACTAGCGGGCCTTCCTACGAGCAGTACTTC. The J gene is TRBJ2-7, the V gene TRBV11-2; TRBD2 matches 11 bases. Germline lookup yields CDR1 SGHAT and CDR2 FQNNGV. This CDR3 is built from 15 residues. With V trimmed by 4 bases and J by 1 base, 3 bases remained unmatched. Based on the CDR3 plus reference TRBV11-2 and TRBJ2-7, the full variable domain is EAGVAQSPRYKIIEKRQSVAFWCNPISGHATLYWYQQILGQGPKLLIQFQNNGVVDDSQLPKDRFSAERLKGVDSTLKIQPAKLEDSAVYLCASSWTSGPSYEQYFGPGTRLTVT.

V and J are TRBV11-3 and TRBJ2-7; weak D call: TRBD2 (6 bases). This CDR3 region has 15 residues. V was clipped by 4 bases and J by 2 bases, with 15 bases between them. From germline, CDR1 is SGHNT and CDR2 YENEEA. Here the CDR3 DNA reads TGTGCCAGCAGCTCCCGATTACGCGGGACCTACGAGCAGTACTTC. The encoded protein is CASSSRLRGTYEQYF. The full variable domain, rest sourced from reference TRBV11-3 and TRBJ2-7, is EAGVVQSPRYKIIEKKQPVAFWCNPISGHNTLYWYLQNLGQGPELLIRYENEEAVDDSQLPKDRFSAERLKGVDSTLKIQPAELGDSAVYLCASSSRLRGTYEQYFGPGTRLTVT.

The chain carries TRBV7-2 and TRBJ1-1; D is undetermined. CDR1 is SGHTA, CDR2 FQGNSA, per germline. The CDR3 covers 14 residues. The V gene lost 5 bases and the J gene lost 0 bases, with 10 bases spanning the gap. CDR3 loop: CASSATRMNTEAFF. The CDR3 DNA is TGTGCCAGCAGCGCGACAAGAATGAACACTGAAGCTTTCTTT.

This chain joins TRBV5-4 and TRBJ2-2; TRBD2 matches 13 bases. J gave up 6 bases and V 5 bases, and 4 bases lay outside the gene matches. This CDR3 has 15 residues. Germline V gene sequence: CDR1 SGHNT, CDR2 YYREEE (reference sequence). The CDR3 sequence: CASSSGLAGAGELFF. The CDR3 DNA follows: TGTGCCAGCAGTTCCGGACTAGCGGGAGCCGGGGAGCTGTTTTTT.

The chain carries TRBV4-2 and TRBJ2-1, with D maybe TRBD1 (5 bases). The V end lost 1 base, the J end lost 7 bases, and 8 bases lay between the germline ends. This CDR3 has 13 residues. CDR1 is LGHNA, CDR2 YNFKEQ, per germline. CDR3 amino acids: CASSQATDNEQFF. Here the CDR3 DNA reads TGTGCCAGCAGCCAAGCGACAGATAATGAGCAGTTCTTC.

The chain recombines TRBV7-3 with TRBJ2-1; possible D gene TRBD1, 6 bases. In germline, CDR1 is SGHTA, CDR2 FQGTGA. The CDR3 contains 14 residues. V shed 8 bases and J shed 3 bases, with 14 bases lying between them. This CDR3 is CASSPGQLYNEQFF. CDR3 coding DNA: TGTGCCAGCTCCCCGGGACAACTCTACAATGAGCAGTTCTTC.

In nucleotides, the CDR3 is TGTGCCAGCTCTAGAATAGCGGGCGGCTCCTACAATGAGCAGTTCTTC. Encoded protein: CASSRIAGGSYNEQFF. The chain combines TRBV25-1 with TRBJ2-1; 7 bases agree with TRBD2. Germline V gives CDR1 MGHDK, CDR2 SYGVNS. The junction had 10 bases not matched to a gene; V was cut back by 8 bases and J by 0 bases. The CDR3 has 16 residues.

The genes are TRBV7-2 and TRBJ2-4; D is ambiguous. The CDR3 totals 12 residues. Trimming took 4 bases from V and 5 from J, leaving 6 bases between them. In germline, CDR1 is SGHTA, CDR2 FQGNSA. CDR3 DNA: TGTGCCAGCAGCTCCCCCGAAAACATTCAGTACTTC. It is translated as CASSSPENIQYF.

V and J are TRBV6-1 and TRBJ1-3; TRBD1 agrees at 7 bases. Germline lookup yields CDR1 MNHNS and CDR2 SASEGT. Unmatched junction bases numbered 9, after V lost 2 bases and J lost 8 bases. This CDR3 has 15 residues. The CDR3 bases are TGTGCCAGCAGTGAAATGGGGGACAGCGATTACACCATATATTTT. This gives the protein CASSEMGDSDYTIYF.

The chain couples TRBV7-9 to TRBJ2-7, with a weak D call TRBD2 (5 bases). Germline CDR1 SEHNR, CDR2 FQNEAQ (reference sequence). This CDR3 spans 15 amino acids. V shed 3 bases and J shed 3 bases, with 15 bases lying between them. The CDR3 reads CASSFSAVANYEQYF. In nucleotides, the CDR3 is TGTGCCAGCAGCTTTTCAGCGGTAGCAAACTACGAGCAGTACTTC.

The genes are TRBV19 and TRBJ2-1, with TRBD1 identical over 10 bases. Germline assignment: CDR1 LNHDA and CDR2 SQIVND (reference sequence). The CDR3 length is 14 residues. V lost 6 bases and J lost 7; bases outside the gene matches: 6. This chain's CDR3 is CASRDRGFKNEQFF. CDR3 DNA: TGTGCCAGTAGGGACAGGGGGTTTAAGAATGAGCAGTTCTTC.